This is a list of T cell receptor beta chains from one sample in a study of shared clonotypes between healthy human individuals. This table comes from immunoSEQ multiplex PCR, and its TCRdb copy is limited to in-frame clones, with some not included. The repertoire holds about 2.4 million clones, with around 90% as singletons. Sequencing used naive CD4+ T cells sorted from blood. Receptors originate from a man younger than 30 in good health. Both conserved end residues are part of each CDR3. Each record gives: clone size, D gene, V gene, J gene, CDR3 protein, CDR3 DNA. A D gene is named only where the DNA matches it firmly. Size tells how often a clone was seen (once, few, many) or the class of an expanded clone, and some rows leave it out.

clone size: -; D gene: -; V gene: TRBV10-1; J gene: TRBJ2-2; CDR3 protein: CASSESSANTGELFF; CDR3 DNA: TGCGCCAGCAGTGAGTCTAGCGCGAACACCGGGGAGCTGTTTTTT
clone size: -; D gene: TRBD2; V gene: TRBV7-2; J gene: TRBJ2-3; CDR3 protein: CASSWDLAGLSTDTQYF; CDR3 DNA: TGTGCCAGCAGCTGGGATTTAGCGGGGTTAAGCACAGATACGCAGTATTTT
clone size: -; D gene: TRBD2; V gene: TRBV9; J gene: TRBJ2-1; CDR3 protein: CASTPGGGAFDEQFF; CDR3 DNA: TGTGCCAGCACTCCCGGCGGGGGGGCCTTCGATGAGCAGTTCTTC
clone size: -; D gene: TRBD1; V gene: TRBV30; J gene: TRBJ2-4; CDR3 protein: CAPKIGQGPCLRKNIQYF; CDR3 DNA: TGTGCCCCGAAAATCGGACAGGGCCCCTGCCTGCGCAAAAACATTCAGTACTTC
clone size: few; D gene: -; V gene: TRBV7-9; J gene: TRBJ1-1; CDR3 protein: CASSLAGPNTEAFF; CDR3 DNA: TGTGCCAGCAGCTTAGCTGGCCCGAACACTGAAGCTTTCTTT
clone size: -; D gene: TRBD1; V gene: TRBV18; J gene: TRBJ2-7; CDR3 protein: CASSPSQQGVDEQYF; CDR3 DNA: TGTGCCAGCTCACCAAGTCAACAGGGGGTAGACGAGCAGTACTTC
clone size: once; D gene: -; V gene: TRBV28; J gene: TRBJ1-4; CDR3 protein: CASSLDNANEKLFF; CDR3 DNA: TGTGCCAGCAGCCTGGACAATGCAAATGAAAAACTGTTTTTT
clone size: -; D gene: TRBD2; V gene: TRBV15; J gene: TRBJ2-2; CDR3 protein: CATSRDRPSGRKSGELFF; CDR3 DNA: TGTGCCACCAGCAGAGATAGGCCTAGCGGGAGGAAATCCGGGGAGCTGTTTTTT
clone size: -; D gene: -; V gene: TRBV5-1; J gene: TRBJ2-7; CDR3 protein: CASSLTTYEQYF; CDR3 DNA: TGCGCCAGCAGCTTGACAACCTACGAGCAGTACTTC
clone size: -; D gene: TRBD1; V gene: TRBV5-5; J gene: TRBJ2-7; CDR3 protein: CASSFGTGGSEQYF; CDR3 DNA: TGTGCCAGCAGCTTTGGGACAGGGGGAAGCGAGCAGTACTTC
clone size: -; D gene: -; V gene: TRBV11-2; J gene: TRBJ1-5; CDR3 protein: CASSLGIYQPQHF; CDR3 DNA: TGTGCCAGCAGCTTAGGGATCTATCAGCCCCAGCATTTT
clone size: once; D gene: TRBD2; V gene: TRBV5-1; J gene: TRBJ2-2; CDR3 protein: CASQGSGGPSYTGELFF; CDR3 DNA: TGCGCCAGCCAAGGGAGCGGGGGGCCGAGTTACACCGGGGAGCTGTTTTTT
clone size: -; D gene: -; V gene: TRBV28; J gene: TRBJ2-2; CDR3 protein: CASSLGGNTGELFF; CDR3 DNA: TGTGCCAGCAGTTTAGGAGGGAACACCGGGGAGCTGTTTTTT
clone size: -; D gene: -; V gene: TRBV14; J gene: TRBJ2-7; CDR3 protein: CASSPGWGLGYEQYF; CDR3 DNA: TGTGCCAGCAGCCCGGGGTGGGGATTAGGTTACGAGCAGTACTTC
clone size: -; D gene: -; V gene: TRBV15; J gene: TRBJ2-3; CDR3 protein: CATSSHPGTPSTDTQYF; CDR3 DNA: TGTGCCACCAGCAGCCATCCCGGGACGCCTAGCACAGATACGCAGTATTTT
clone size: -; D gene: -; V gene: TRBV6-6; J gene: TRBJ1-2; CDR3 protein: CASSYSDGRNYGYTF; CDR3 DNA: TGTGCCAGCAGTTACTCGGACGGGAGGAACTATGGCTACACCTTC
clone size: -; D gene: -; V gene: TRBV30; J gene: TRBJ2-1; CDR3 protein: CACNGFSSSYNEQFF; CDR3 DNA: TGTGCCTGTAATGGGTTCTCGAGCTCCTACAATGAGCAGTTCTTC
clone size: -; D gene: TRBD1; V gene: TRBV14; J gene: TRBJ1-4; CDR3 protein: CASSVNRGTNEKLFF; CDR3 DNA: TGTGCCAGCAGCGTCAACAGGGGAACTAATGAAAAACTGTTTTTT
clone size: -; D gene: -; V gene: TRBV5-5; J gene: TRBJ1-4; CDR3 protein: CASSLAPDRWGEKLFF; CDR3 DNA: TGTGCCAGCAGCTTGGCCCCTGACAGGTGGGGAGAAAAACTGTTTTTT
clone size: -; D gene: -; V gene: TRBV5-1; J gene: TRBJ2-5; CDR3 protein: CASSLNGYQETQYF; CDR3 DNA: TGCGCCAGCAGCTTGAACGGGTACCAAGAGACCCAGTACTTC
clone size: -; D gene: -; V gene: TRBV5-8; J gene: TRBJ2-3; CDR3 protein: CASSFTGTGITDTQYF; CDR3 DNA: TGTGCCAGCAGTTTTACCGGGACTGGAATTACAGATACGCAGTATTTT
clone size: -; D gene: TRBD1; V gene: TRBV6-5; J gene: TRBJ2-3; CDR3 protein: CASTIQGASTDTQYF; CDR3 DNA: TGTGCCAGCACGATACAGGGGGCGAGCACAGATACGCAGTATTTT
clone size: -; D gene: -; V gene: TRBV11-2; J gene: TRBJ1-2; CDR3 protein: CASSLVGGINYGYTF; CDR3 DNA: TGTGCCAGCAGCTTAGTTGGAGGGATCAACTATGGCTACACCTTC
clone size: -; D gene: -; V gene: TRBV5-1; J gene: TRBJ2-5; CDR3 protein: CASSLDQRRETQYF; CDR3 DNA: TGCGCCAGCAGCTTGGACCAACGGAGAGAGACCCAGTACTTC
clone size: once; D gene: TRBD2; V gene: TRBV30; J gene: TRBJ2-5; CDR3 protein: CAWSVALTSEETQYF; CDR3 DNA: TGTGCCTGGAGTGTAGCACTGACTAGCGAAGAGACCCAGTACTTC
clone size: -; D gene: -; V gene: TRBV7-2; J gene: TRBJ2-7; CDR3 protein: CASSLRLGFSSYEQYF; CDR3 DNA: TGTGCCAGCAGCTTAAGGTTGGGGTTTAGCTCCTACGAGCAGTACTTC
clone size: -; D gene: TRBD1; V gene: TRBV9; J gene: TRBJ2-3; CDR3 protein: CASSVAPRTGSTDTQYF; CDR3 DNA: TGTGCCAGCAGCGTAGCTCCCCGGACAGGATCCACAGATACGCAGTATTTT
clone size: -; D gene: TRBD2; V gene: TRBV5-1; J gene: TRBJ2-2; CDR3 protein: CASSFRLAETGELFF; CDR3 DNA: TGCGCCAGCAGCTTTAGACTAGCGGAAACCGGGGAGCTGTTTTTT
clone size: -; D gene: -; V gene: TRBV28; J gene: TRBJ1-2; CDR3 protein: CASSLGHSRYGYTF; CDR3 DNA: TGTGCCAGCAGTCTCGGACACTCTCGCTATGGCTACACCTTC
clone size: -; D gene: -; V gene: TRBV6-5; J gene: TRBJ2-7; CDR3 protein: CASSPTGSSYEQYF; CDR3 DNA: TGTGCCAGCAGCCCGACAGGTTCCTCCTACGAGCAGTACTTC
clone size: -; D gene: -; V gene: TRBV5-1; J gene: TRBJ1-3; CDR3 protein: CASSPGTSGNTIYF; CDR3 DNA: TGCGCCAGCAGTCCGGGAACCTCTGGAAACACCATATATTTT
clone size: once; D gene: -; V gene: TRBV5-6; J gene: TRBJ1-2; CDR3 protein: CASSLGNNPVGYTF; CDR3 DNA: TGTGCCAGCAGCTTGGGAAACAACCCAGTGGGCTACACCTTC
clone size: -; D gene: -; V gene: TRBV19; J gene: TRBJ1-1; CDR3 protein: CASSNVAASTEAFF; CDR3 DNA: TGTGCCAGTAGTAATGTGGCGGCGAGCACTGAAGCTTTCTTT
clone size: -; D gene: -; V gene: TRBV18; J gene: TRBJ1-4; CDR3 protein: CASSSASLEKLFF; CDR3 DNA: TGTGCCAGCTCATCAGCGAGTCTGGAAAAACTGTTTTTT
clone size: -; D gene: -; V gene: TRBV7-8; J gene: TRBJ2-1; CDR3 protein: CASSSPVPKSSYNEQFF; CDR3 DNA: TGTGCCAGCAGCTCACCTGTCCCGAAAAGCTCCTACAATGAGCAGTTCTTC
clone size: -; D gene: -; V gene: TRBV30; J gene: TRBJ1-4; CDR3 protein: CAWSVLRPNEKLFF; CDR3 DNA: TGTGCCTGGAGTGTACTTAGGCCGAATGAAAAACTGTTTTTT
clone size: -; D gene: TRBD2; V gene: TRBV10-3; J gene: TRBJ2-2; CDR3 protein: CAISESAGTSGRGRTGELFF; CDR3 DNA: TGTGCCATCAGTGAGTCGGCCGGGACTAGCGGGAGGGGAAGGACCGGGGAGCTGTTTTTT
clone size: once; D gene: -; V gene: TRBV7-9; J gene: TRBJ2-7; CDR3 protein: CASSSPDGQTYEQYF; CDR3 DNA: TGTGCCAGCAGCTCGCCGGACGGGCAAACCTACGAGCAGTACTTC
clone size: -; D gene: -; V gene: TRBV6-1; J gene: TRBJ1-1; CDR3 protein: CAHQTTGLSEAFF; CDR3 DNA: TGCGCTCACCAAACCACGGGGTTGTCTGAAGCTTTCTTT
clone size: few; D gene: -; V gene: TRBV2; J gene: TRBJ1-1; CDR3 protein: CASSVTMNTEAFF; CDR3 DNA: TGTGCCAGCAGTGTAACTATGAACACTGAAGCTTTCTTT
clone size: -; D gene: TRBD1; V gene: TRBV7-9; J gene: TRBJ1-6; CDR3 protein: CASSLAPQGYNSPLHF; CDR3 DNA: TGTGCCAGCAGCTTAGCTCCACAGGGGTATAATTCACCCCTCCACTTT
clone size: -; D gene: TRBD2; V gene: TRBV5-4; J gene: TRBJ2-7; CDR3 protein: CASSLGTSGRGSREQYF; CDR3 DNA: TGTGCCAGCAGCTTGGGGACTAGCGGGAGGGGTAGCAGGGAGCAGTACTTC
clone size: -; D gene: TRBD2; V gene: TRBV6-5; J gene: TRBJ2-5; CDR3 protein: CASSLGLAAQETQYF; CDR3 DNA: TGTGCCAGCAGCTTGGGACTAGCGGCACAAGAGACCCAGTACTTC
clone size: -; D gene: -; V gene: TRBV6-5; J gene: TRBJ2-2; CDR3 protein: CASSYIITGELFF; CDR3 DNA: TGTGCCAGCAGTTACATAATCACCGGGGAGCTGTTTTTT
clone size: -; D gene: TRBD1; V gene: TRBV2; J gene: TRBJ1-5; CDR3 protein: CASTFHRGGNQPQHF; CDR3 DNA: TGTGCCAGCACCTTTCACAGGGGAGGCAATCAGCCCCAGCATTTT
clone size: -; D gene: TRBD1; V gene: TRBV27; J gene: TRBJ1-1; CDR3 protein: CASSIGQGALLVAGAFF; CDR3 DNA: TGTGCCAGCAGTATAGGACAGGGGGCTCTCTTAGTGGCTGGAGCTTTCTTT
clone size: -; D gene: -; V gene: TRBV19; J gene: TRBJ1-5; CDR3 protein: CASADRVQPQHF; CDR3 DNA: TGTGCCAGCGCGGATCGAGTTCAGCCCCAGCATTTT
clone size: -; D gene: TRBD1; V gene: TRBV7-9; J gene: TRBJ2-3; CDR3 protein: CASSLVGQDTDTQYF; CDR3 DNA: TGTGCCAGCAGCTTAGTGGGACAGGATACAGATACGCAGTATTTT
clone size: -; D gene: -; V gene: TRBV18; J gene: TRBJ1-4; CDR3 protein: CASSPQRTTSTNEKLFF; CDR3 DNA: TGTGCCAGCTCACCACAGAGGACGACCTCAACTAATGAAAAACTGTTTTTT
clone size: -; D gene: -; V gene: TRBV30; J gene: TRBJ2-7; CDR3 protein: CAGGRLANEQYF; CDR3 DNA: TGTGCCGGGGGCAGACTAGCCAACGAGCAGTACTTC
clone size: -; D gene: TRBD1; V gene: TRBV4-1; J gene: TRBJ1-1; CDR3 protein: CASSRGTGRGTEAFF; CDR3 DNA: TGCGCCAGCAGCCGAGGGACAGGTCGAGGCACTGAAGCTTTCTTT
clone size: -; D gene: -; V gene: TRBV7-9; J gene: TRBJ2-6; CDR3 protein: CASTSSSGANVLTF; CDR3 DNA: TGTGCCAGCACCTCATCCTCTGGGGCCAACGTCCTGACTTTC